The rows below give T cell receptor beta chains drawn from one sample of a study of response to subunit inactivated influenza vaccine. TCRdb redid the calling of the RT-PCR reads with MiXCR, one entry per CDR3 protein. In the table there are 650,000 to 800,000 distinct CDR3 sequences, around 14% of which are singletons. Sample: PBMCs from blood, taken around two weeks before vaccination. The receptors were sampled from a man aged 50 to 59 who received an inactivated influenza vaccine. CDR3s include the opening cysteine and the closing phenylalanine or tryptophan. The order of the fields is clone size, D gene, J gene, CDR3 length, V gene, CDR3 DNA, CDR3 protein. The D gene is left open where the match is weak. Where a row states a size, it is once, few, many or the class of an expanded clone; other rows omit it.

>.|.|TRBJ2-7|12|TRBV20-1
TGCAGTGCTAGATACTTGACCTACGAGCAGTACTTC
CSARYLTYEQYF
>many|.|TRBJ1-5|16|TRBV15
TGTGCCACCAGCAGAGATCGCTCAGGGATTAGGCAGCCCCAGCATTTT
CATSRDRSGIRQPQHF
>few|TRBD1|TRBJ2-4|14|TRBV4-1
TGCGCCAGCAGCTATCAGGGGGCCGAAAACATTCAGTACTTC
CASSYQGAENIQYF
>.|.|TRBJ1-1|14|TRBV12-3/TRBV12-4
TGTGCCAGCAGATTGGTCGGGGTGCAAACTGAAGCTTTCTTT
CASRLVGVQTEAFF
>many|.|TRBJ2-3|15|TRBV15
TGTGCCACCAGCAGAGCGGCAGGGGAGGTGGATACGCAGTATTTT
CATSRAAGEVDTQYF
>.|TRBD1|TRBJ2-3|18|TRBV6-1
TGTGCCAGCAGGACCGGACAGGGGGCGACTTCTAGCACAGATACGCAGTATTTT
CASRTGQGATSSTDTQYF
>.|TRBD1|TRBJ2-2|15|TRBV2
TGTGCCAGCAGTGAAGCGGTACAGGGGGCCGGGGAGCTGTTTTTT
CASSEAVQGAGELFF
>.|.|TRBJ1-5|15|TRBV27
TGTGCCAGCAGTTTATGGGCAGGGGCTAATCAGCCCCAGCATTTT
CASSLWAGANQPQHF
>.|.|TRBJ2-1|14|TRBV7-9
TGTGCCAGCAGCTTAGTAGGGGGGGGCTGGGAGCAGTTCTTC
CASSLVGGGWEQFF
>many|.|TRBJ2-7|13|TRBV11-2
TGTGCCAGCAGCTATACCACGGGTGACGAGCAGTACTTC
CASSYTTGDEQYF
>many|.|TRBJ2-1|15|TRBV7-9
TGTGCCAGCAGCTTAGTGACTAGCTCCTACAATGAGCAGTTCTTC
CASSLVTSSYNEQFF
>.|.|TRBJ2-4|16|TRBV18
TGTGCCAGCTCTCCGCAGGGCGCCCCTGCCAAAAACATTCAGTACTTC
CASSPQGAPAKNIQYF
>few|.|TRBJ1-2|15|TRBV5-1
TGCGCCAGCAGCCTAGTGAGGGCTCCTGACTATGGCTACACCTTC
CASSLVRAPDYGYTF
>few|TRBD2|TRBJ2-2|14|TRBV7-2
TGTGCCAGCGGTCTAGCGGGGAACACCGGGGAGCTGTTTTTT
CASGLAGNTGELFF
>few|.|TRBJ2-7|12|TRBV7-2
TGTGCCAGCAGCTTACTCCCCCACGAGCAGTACTTC
CASSLLPHEQYF
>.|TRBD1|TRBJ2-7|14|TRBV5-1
TGCGCCAGCGGGGAAGGGACAGATCCCTACGAGCAGTACTTC
CASGEGTDPYEQYF
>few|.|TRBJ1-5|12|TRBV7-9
TGTGCCAGCGGGGAGGTTGGTCAGCCCCAGCATTTT
CASGEVGQPQHF
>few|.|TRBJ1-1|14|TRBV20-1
TGCAGTGCTCCCAATCGAGGGGGGGGGATTGAAGCTTTCTTT
CSAPNRGGGIEAFF
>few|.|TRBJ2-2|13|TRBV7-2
TGTGCCAGCAGCTTACTCTGGAACGGGGAGCTGTTTTTT
CASSLLWNGELFF
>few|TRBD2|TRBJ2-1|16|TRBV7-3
TGTGCCAGCAGCTTAAGTACTAGCGGCTACTACAATGAGCAGTTCTTC
CASSLSTSGYYNEQFF
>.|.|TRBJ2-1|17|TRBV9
TGTGCCAGCAGCCGTAACATGCTAGGCTCCAGGCAGGGGGAGCAGTTCTTC
CASSRNMLGSRQGEQFF
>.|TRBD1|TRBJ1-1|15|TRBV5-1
TGCGCCAGCAGCTTGGGATGGACAGGGGGCACTGAAGCTTTCTTT
CASSLGWTGGTEAFF
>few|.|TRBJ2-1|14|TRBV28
TGTGCCAGCAGTTTGGGCGGAGTCGGCAATGAGCAGTTCTTC
CASSLGGVGNEQFF
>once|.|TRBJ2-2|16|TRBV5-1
TGCACCAGCAGCTTGTGGCGGACGGAGAACATCGGGGAGCTGTTTTTT
CTSSLWRTENIGELFF
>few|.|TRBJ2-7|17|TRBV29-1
TGCAGCGTTGAAGGCGACTCATCGGGACTCCATCCCTACGAGCAGTACTTC
CSVEGDSSGLHPYEQYF
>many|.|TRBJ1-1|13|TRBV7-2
TGTGCCAGCAGAGTTACATCGAACACTGAAGCTTTCTTT
CASRVTSNTEAFF
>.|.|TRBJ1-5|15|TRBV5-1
TGCGCCAGCAGCCCCGGGTCGATTAGCAATCAGCCCCAGCATTTT
CASSPGSISNQPQHF
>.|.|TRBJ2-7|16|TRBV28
TGTGCCAGCAGTGTGATAGGGACCGATAACTCCTACGAGCAGTACTTC
CASSVIGTDNSYEQYF
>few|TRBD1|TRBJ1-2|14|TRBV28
TGTGCCAGCAGTCTACAGGGGACTAACTATGGCTACACCTTC
CASSLQGTNYGYTF
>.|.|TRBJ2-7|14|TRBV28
TGTGCCAGCAGTTTTCTCCAGGACTACTACGAGCAGTACTTC
CASSFLQDYYEQYF
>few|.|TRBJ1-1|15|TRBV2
TGTGCCAGCACCCTGGATTGGGGCAGGAACACTGAAGCTTTCTTT
CASTLDWGRNTEAFF
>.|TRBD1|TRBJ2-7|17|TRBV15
TGTGCCACCAGCAAAGAACGGCCGGGACAGGGAGATCTCGAGCAGTACTTC
CATSKERPGQGDLEQYF
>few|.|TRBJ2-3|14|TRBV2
TGTGCCAGCAATGGCAGAGAACTCACAGATACGCAGTATTTT
CASNGRELTDTQYF
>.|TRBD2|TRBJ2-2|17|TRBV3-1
TGTGCCAGCAGCCAAGGACTAGCGGGGTGGAACACCGGGGAGCTGTTTTTT
CASSQGLAGWNTGELFF
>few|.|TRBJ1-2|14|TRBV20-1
TGCAGTGCTAGAGATTTGAGAGGGGAAGATGGCTACACCTTC
CSARDLRGEDGYTF
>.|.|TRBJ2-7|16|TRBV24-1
TGTGCCACCAGTGATAGCGATGGGCGGAACTCCTACGAGCAGTACTTC
CATSDSDGRNSYEQYF
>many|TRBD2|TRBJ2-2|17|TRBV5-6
TGTGCCAGCAGCTTGGCGGGGCGGGGGATCAACACCGGGGAGCTGTTTTTT
CASSLAGRGINTGELFF
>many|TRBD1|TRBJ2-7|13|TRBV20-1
TGCAGTGCGGCAGGACAGGGGGCGTCGGAGCAGTACTTC
CSAAGQGASEQYF
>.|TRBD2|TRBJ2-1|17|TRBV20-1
TGCAGTGCTAGAGGGGGGACTAGCTACGTCTCCTACAATGAGCAGTTCTTC
CSARGGTSYVSYNEQFF
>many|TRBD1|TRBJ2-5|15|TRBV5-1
TGCGCCAGCAGCACGTGGGGACAGGACCAAGAGACCCAGTACTTC
CASSTWGQDQETQYF
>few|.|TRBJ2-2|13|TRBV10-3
TGTGCCACTACGGACCAAAACACCGGGGAGCTGTTTTTT
CATTDQNTGELFF